The 21 T cell receptor beta chains below were found in one sample sequenced in a study of neoadjuvant nivolumab and ipilimumab in lung cancer. Repertoires were generated with immunoSEQ multiplex PCR, while TCRdb's copy carries only in-frame clones and drops some. This table holds roughly 18,000 clones, 85% to 90% found once. This specimen consisted of peripheral blood, obtained before neoadjuvant nivolumab, alone or with ipilimumab. These TCRs come from an adult with non-small cell lung cancer.

The rearrangement uses TRBV7-2 and TRBJ2-4; 12 bases map to TRBD1. V dropped 3 bases and J dropped 6; count of bases not matched to a gene: 9. CDR1 SGHTA and CDR2 FQGNSA come from the germline V gene. This CDR3 has 17 amino acids. The CDR3: CASSFYGDRGPSNIQYF. The CDR3 coding sequence is TGTGCCAGCAGCTTTTATGGGGACAGGGGGCCCTCAAACATTCAGTACTTC.

This chain uses TRBV5-6 with TRBJ2-3, with 7 bases that match TRBD2. Germline assignment: CDR1 SGHDT and CDR2 YYEEEE. V gave up 3 bases and J gave up 6 bases; unmatched junction bases: 10. The CDR3 sequence is 15 residues long. The CDR3 reads CASSSGREGFDTQYF. CDR3 bases: TGTGCCAGCAGCTCGGGGAGGGAGGGCTTTGATACGCAGTATTTT.

The chain employs TRBV4-1 and TRBJ2-3; D tentatively reads TRBD1 or TRBD2 (5 bases each). The V end lost 2 bases, the J end lost 4 bases, and 7 bases lay between the germline ends. The CDR3 is 13 residues long. Germline V gene sequence: CDR1 MGHRA, CDR2 YSYEKL. DNA for the CDR3: TGCGCCAGCAGCCAACAGGGACCAGATACGCAGTATTTT. Translated: CASSQQGPDTQYF.

This chain uses TRBV5-4 with TRBJ2-5; D is possibly TRBD2 (6 bases). The CDR3 spans 14 residues. V lost 1 base to trimming and J lost 3 bases, with 10 bases between them. Germline lookup yields CDR1 SGHNT and CDR2 YYREEE (reference sequence). The CDR3 here is CASSLNGGKETQYF. The CDR3 DNA follows: TGTGCCAGCAGCTTGAATGGGGGGAAAGAGACCCAGTACTTC. Together with reference TRBV5-4 and TRBJ2-5, the CDR3 gives the full variable domain: ETGVTQSPTHLIKTRGQQVTLRCSSQSGHNTVSWYQQALGQGPQFIFQYYREEENGRGNFPPRFSGLQFPNYSSELNVNALELDDSALYLCASSLNGGKETQYFGPGTRLLVL.

J is TRBJ1-2 and V is TRBV11-2; D gene uncertain. Germline loops: CDR1 SGHAT, CDR2 FQNNGV. This CDR3 is built from 12 residues. V was trimmed by 6 bases and J by 0 bases, leaving 5 bases between them. CDR3 sequence (DNA): TGTGCCAGCAGTGTAGCTAACTATGGCTACACCTTC. It codes for CASSVANYGYTF. Full variable domain (outside the CDR3, taken from reference TRBV11-2 and TRBJ1-2): EAGVAQSPRYKIIEKRQSVAFWCNPISGHATLYWYQQILGQGPKLLIQFQNNGVVDDSQLPKDRFSAERLKGVDSTLKIQPAKLEDSAVYLCASSVANYGYTFGSGTRLTVV.

This clone was recorded a few times. The J gene is TRBJ1-1, the V gene TRBV28, with TRBD1 matching 8 bases. The ends lost 3 bases at V and 0 bases at J; junction bases unmatched: 3. Germline lookup yields CDR1 MDHEN and CDR2 SYDVKM. The length of the CDR3 is 15 residues. The CDR3 bases are TGTGCCAGCAGTTTTAGGACAGGGATGAACACTGAAGCTTTCTTT. This encodes CASSFRTGMNTEAFF.

This sequence joins TRBV19 and TRBJ2-1; 7 nucleotides line up with TRBD1. The ends lost 0 bases at V and 3 bases at J; junction bases unmatched: 2. This CDR3 has 15 amino acids. Per the germline V gene, CDR1 is LNHDA and CDR2 is SQIVND (reference sequence). The CDR3 DNA reads TGTGCCAGTAGTATAGACGGGACAGTCTACAATGAGCAGTTCTTC. The encoded protein is CASSIDGTVYNEQFF.

The V call is TRBV30, the J call TRBJ1-1; TRBD1 is a possible D gene (5 bases). CDR3 length: 16 residues. The germline V gene has CDR1 GTSNPN and CDR2 SVGIG (reference sequence). V shed 3 bases and J shed 3 bases, with 20 bases lying between them. The CDR3 bases are TGTGCCTGGAGACGGGACCTCGGACGAACGGACACTGAAGCTTTCTTT. Encoded protein: CAWRRDLGRTDTEAFF.

This sequence joins TRBV7-6 and TRBJ2-1; TRBD2 agrees at 7 bases. Germline-derived CDR1 and CDR2 are SGHVS and FNYEAQ. Germline trimming cut 4 bases from V and 8 bases from J; bases unmatched to any gene: 5. This CDR3 contains 13 residues. The chain's CDR3 is CASSYRLADEQFF. As DNA, the CDR3 is TGTGCCAGCAGCTACCGACTAGCCGATGAGCAGTTCTTC. Full variable domain (remainder filled in from reference TRBV7-6 and TRBJ2-1): GAGVSQSPRYKVTKRGQDVALRCDPISGHVSLYWYRQALGQGPEFLTYFNYEAQQDKSGLPNDRFSAERPEGSISTLTIQRTEQRDSAMYRCASSYRLADEQFFGPGTRLTVL.

V is TRBV7-9 and J is TRBJ2-2; D is undetermined. Germline V lookup: CDR1 SEHNR, CDR2 FQNEAQ (reference sequence). V was pared by 3 bases and J by 9 bases, with 5 bases between. The CDR3 contains 11 residues. CDR3 DNA sequence: TGTGCCAGCAGCTTCGCCAGGGAGCTGTTTTTT. Translating gives CASSFARELFF.

This chain links TRBV7-2 with TRBJ2-7, with D tentatively TRBD2 (5 bases). The V gene lost 2 bases and the J gene lost 0 bases, with 11 bases spanning the gap. This CDR3 has 15 amino acids. Germline V gives CDR1 SGHTA, CDR2 FQGNSA. The CDR3, as DNA: TGTGCCAGCAGCTTAAATGCGGGCCCCTCCTACGAGCAGTACTTC. Protein sequence: CASSLNAGPSYEQYF.

V is TRBV18 and J is TRBJ1-1; a weak D match, TRBD1 (6 bases). CDR1 and CDR2 from the germline V gene are KGHSH and LQKENI. V lost 6 bases and J 7 bases, leaving 18 bases between the germline ends. This CDR3 spans 14 amino acids. The CDR3 coding sequence is TGTGCCAGCTCCCCTCCGACAGGACCCCTTGAAGCTTTCTTT. Translation: CASSPPTGPLEAFF.

The CDR3 here is CASSPPSRKGETQYF. CDR3 bases: TGTGCCAGCTCACCACCGAGCAGAAAGGGAGAGACCCAGTACTTC. V and J are TRBV18 and TRBJ2-5; the D is unclear. This CDR3 contains 15 residues. Germline V lookup: CDR1 KGHSH, CDR2 LQKENI. V lost 0 bases, J lost 4 bases, and 12 bases lay in between.

Comment on this clone: Germline and junction disagree at one end, which may indicate a read error. The gene calls are TRBV5-4 and TRBJ2-7; D may be TRBD2 (6 bases). This CDR3 region has 14 residues. The germline V gene has CDR1 SGHNT and CDR2 YYREEE (reference sequence). For the CDR3, the DNA is TGTGCCAGCAGTTTGGGACTCACCGGTTACGAGCAGTACTTC. Amino acids: CASSLGLTGYEQYF.

The rearrangement uses TRBV11-2 and TRBJ2-7; possible D gene TRBD2, 5 bases. The CDR3 runs 13 residues. V was trimmed by 4 bases and J by 6 bases, leaving 13 bases between them. Germline CDR1 reads SGHAT; CDR2 reads FQNNGV. This chain's CDR3 is CASSWTSEGEQYF. DNA of the CDR3: TGTGCCAGCAGCTGGACTTCTGAGGGCGAGCAGTACTTC.

This sequence joins TRBV30 and TRBJ2-7; 7 bases map to TRBD2. Germline V gene lookup returns CDR1 GTSNPN and CDR2 SVGIG (reference sequence). The length of the CDR3 is 16 residues. The V and J ends lost 0 bases and 7 bases, in that order; junction bases with no gene match: 15. CDR3 amino acids: CAWSVQVGAGPWEQYF. The CDR3 region has the DNA TGTGCCTGGAGTGTACAAGTAGGAGCGGGGCCTTGGGAGCAGTACTTC.

This chain connects TRBV5-1 to TRBJ2-3, with 13 bases identical to TRBD2. This CDR3 has 18 amino acids. Germline V gene sequence: CDR1 SGHRS, CDR2 YFSETQ. Trimming removed 3 bases from V and 5 bases from J; junction bases left unmatched: 12. The CDR3 DNA reads as TGCGCCAGCAGCTCCGGACTAGCGGGAGTTTCGTATAGAGATACGCAGTATTTT. As protein: CASSSGLAGVSYRDTQYF.

The chain couples TRBV18 to TRBJ1-2; 8 bases align to TRBD1. V lost 1 base, J lost 4 bases, and 11 bases stayed unmatched. Germline V lookup: CDR1 KGHSH, CDR2 LQKENI. The CDR3 is 17 amino acids. CDR3 nucleotides: TGTGCCAGCTCACCACTAGGACAGGGAACTGCTGGCTATGGCTACACCTTC. Amino acid sequence: CASSPLGQGTAGYGYTF. Drawing the rest from reference TRBV18 and TRBJ1-2, the complete variable domain is NAGVMQNPRHLVRRRGQEARLRCSPMKGHSHVYWYRQLPEEGLKFMVYLQKENIIDESGMPKERFSAEFPKEGPSILRIQQVVRGDSAAYFCASSPLGQGTAGYGYTFGSGTRLTVV.

The chain carries TRBV19 and TRBJ2-5; 9 bases line up with TRBD2. The germline gives CDR1 LNHDA, CDR2 SQIVND (reference sequence). This CDR3 contains 16 residues. J was trimmed by 3 bases and V by 4 bases; bases with no gene match: 9. The CDR3 DNA is TGTGCCAGTAGTACCCCGTTTAGCGGGAGTAAAGAGACCCAGTACTTC. Translated: CASSTPFSGSKETQYF. The full variable domain, rest sourced from reference TRBV19 and TRBJ2-5, is DGGITQSPKYLFRKEGQNVTLSCEQNLNHDAMYWYRQDPGQGLRLIYYSQIVNDFQKGDIAEGYSVSREKKESFPLTVTSAQKNPTAFYLCASSTPFSGSKETQYFGPGTRLLVL.

The rearrangement links TRBV5-4 to TRBJ1-4; D is uncertain. CDR3 size: 14 residues. Germline values: CDR1 SGHNT, CDR2 YYREEE (reference sequence). Trimming cost V 0 bases and J 5 bases, with 8 bases left between them. The DNA of the CDR3 is TGTGCCAGCAGCTTGGGGCAGGCGAATGAAAAACTGTTTTTT. Translating it yields CASSLGQANEKLFF.

This clone showed up just a few times. This chain uses TRBV5-1 with TRBJ1-4; a possible D gene is TRBD1 (5 bases). The CDR3 runs 15 residues. V was shortened by 1 base and J by 7 bases, with 14 bases between the two germline ends. Germline V CDR1 and CDR2: SGHRS, YFSETQ. The DNA for the CDR3 is TGCGCCAGCAGCTTGATGGGGGGGAACGGTGAAAAACTGTTTTTT. Its translation: CASSLMGGNGEKLFF. The entire variable domain, with the rest obtained from reference TRBV5-1 and TRBJ1-4, is as follows: KAGVTQTPRYLIKTRGQQVTLSCSPISGHRSVSWYQQTPGQGLQFLFEYFSETQRNKGNFPGRFSGRQFSNSRSEMNVSTLELGDSALYLCASSLMGGNGEKLFFGSGTQLSVL.